This is a list of T cell receptor beta chains from one sample in a study of blood T cell repertoires in COVID-19. Sequencing was performed with immunoSEQ multiplex PCR; in TCRdb, only in-frame clones are kept and a portion is missing. Among over 200,000 clones, more than 85% were seen once, and the ten largest hold approximately 2.6%. The sequencing input was peripheral blood. Receptors originate from a person under 30 with COVID-19, enrolled during active disease. Each CDR3 is given with its conserved first and last residue. A D gene is named only where the DNA matches it firmly. Only part of the rows carry a size: once, few, many, or a class if the clone is expanded.

J: TRBJ1-2; D: NA; size: NA; V: TRBV24-1; CDR3: CATSDRQASNYGYTF; DNA: TGTGCCACCAGTGACCGCCAGGCCTCTAACTATGGCTACACCTTC
J: TRBJ2-7; D: TRBD1; size: NA; V: TRBV19; CDR3: CASSLRDRGDEQYF; DNA: TGTGCCAGTAGTCTCCGGGACAGGGGCGACGAGCAGTACTTC
J: TRBJ2-2; D: TRBD2; size: NA; V: TRBV3-1/TRBV3-2; CDR3: CASSQTGTSGRGGTGELFF; DNA: TGTGCCAGCAGCCAAACCGGGACTAGCGGGAGAGGTGGCACCGGGGAGCTGTTTTTT
J: TRBJ1-6; D: NA; size: few; V: TRBV2; CDR3: CATYPDLGSFPLHF; DNA: TGTGCCACCTATCCGGACTTGGGGAGTTTTCCCCTCCACTTT
J: TRBJ1-1; D: TRBD1; size: NA; V: TRBV5-4; CDR3: CASSFDRGREAFF; DNA: TGTGCCAGCAGCTTCGACAGGGGGCGAGAAGCTTTCTTT
J: TRBJ1-5; D: NA; size: NA; V: TRBV6-5; CDR3: CASRRVAEQPQHF; DNA: TGTGCCAGCAGGCGGGTAGCGGAACAGCCCCAGCATTTT
J: TRBJ2-7; D: NA; size: NA; V: TRBV5-1; CDR3: CASSLGSEYEQYF; DNA: TGCGCCAGCAGCTTGGGGTCGGAGTACGAGCAGTACTTC
J: TRBJ2-4; D: TRBD2; size: NA; V: TRBV7-8; CDR3: CASSLGRISGRGDIQYF; DNA: TGTGCCAGCAGCTTAGGAAGGATTAGCGGGAGGGGAGACATTCAGTACTTC
J: TRBJ2-1; D: TRBD2; size: NA; V: TRBV19; CDR3: CASRKREGNEQFF; DNA: TGTGCCAGTAGAAAGCGGGAGGGGAATGAGCAGTTCTTC
J: TRBJ2-1; D: TRBD2; size: NA; V: TRBV5-1; CDR3: CASSDSGSVGEQFF; DNA: TGCGCCAGCAGCGATAGCGGGAGTGTCGGTGAGCAGTTCTTC
J: TRBJ2-1; D: TRBD2; size: NA; V: TRBV6-5; CDR3: CASRRLAGAGNEQFF; DNA: TGTGCCAGCAGGAGACTAGCGGGAGCCGGGAATGAGCAGTTCTTC
J: TRBJ2-1; D: TRBD1; size: NA; V: TRBV30; CDR3: CASRQGTYNEQFF; DNA: TGTGCCTCTCGACAGGGTACCTACAATGAGCAGTTCTTC
J: TRBJ2-7; D: TRBD1; size: few; V: TRBV5-1; CDR3: CASRTGDAYEQYF; DNA: TGCGCCAGCAGGACAGGGGACGCCTACGAGCAGTACTTC
J: TRBJ1-2; D: NA; size: NA; V: TRBV5-6; CDR3: CASSGDLAGGYTF; DNA: TGTGCCAGCAGCGGGGATTTGGCGGGGGGCTACACCTTC
J: TRBJ2-3; D: TRBD2; size: NA; V: TRBV2; CDR3: CASLRTSGSLDTQYF; DNA: TGTGCCAGCCTCCGGACTAGCGGGAGCCTTGATACGCAGTATTTT
J: TRBJ2-2; D: TRBD2; size: once; V: TRBV19; CDR3: CAIRTSEGTGELFF; DNA: TGTGCCATTCGGACTAGCGAAGGCACCGGGGAGCTGTTTTTT
J: TRBJ2-7; D: NA; size: NA; V: TRBV27; CDR3: CASSFPPPGRYEQYF; DNA: TGTGCCAGCAGTTTCCCTCCCCCAGGCCGCTACGAGCAGTACTTC
J: TRBJ2-7; D: NA; size: NA; V: TRBV28; CDR3: CASSLEASIYEQYF; DNA: TGTGCCAGCAGTTTAGAGGCCAGTATCTACGAGCAGTACTTC
J: TRBJ2-3; D: TRBD2; size: many; V: TRBV5-4; CDR3: CASSLTSGSTDTQYF; DNA: TGTGCCAGCAGCTTGACTAGCGGGAGCACAGATACGCAGTATTTT
J: TRBJ2-1; D: TRBD1; size: NA; V: TRBV27; CDR3: CASSLNLGTGQHEQFF; DNA: TGTGCCAGCAGTTTAAACCTCGGGACAGGGCAACATGAGCAGTTCTTC
J: TRBJ1-3; D: TRBD1; size: NA; V: TRBV2; CDR3: CASSLGQAGNTIYF; DNA: TGTGCCAGCAGTTTGGGACAGGCTGGAAACACCATATATTTT
J: TRBJ1-2; D: NA; size: NA; V: TRBV5-5; CDR3: CASSLVRGAADGYTF; DNA: TGTGCCAGCAGCTTGGTGCGGGGGGCGGCAGATGGCTACACCTTC
J: TRBJ2-2; D: NA; size: NA; V: TRBV29-1; CDR3: CSVEDGRGTGELFF; DNA: TGCAGCGTTGAAGATGGAAGGGGGACCGGGGAGCTGTTTTTT
J: TRBJ2-3; D: TRBD2; size: NA; V: TRBV24-1; CDR3: CATSDPSGGGADTQYF; DNA: TGTGCCACCAGTGACCCTAGCGGTGGAGGGGCAGATACGCAGTATTTT
J: TRBJ2-1; D: NA; size: NA; V: TRBV30; CDR3: CAWSNQYNEQFF; DNA: TGTGCCTGGAGTAATCAGTACAATGAGCAGTTCTTC
J: TRBJ2-2; D: NA; size: NA; V: TRBV4-3; CDR3: CASSQDLPVPGELFF; DNA: TGCGCCAGCAGCCAAGATCTTCCCGTCCCCGGGGAGCTGTTTTTT
J: TRBJ1-4; D: TRBD1; size: NA; V: TRBV29-1; CDR3: CSVGKTGATNEKLFF; DNA: TGCAGCGTCGGCAAGACAGGGGCAACTAATGAAAAACTGTTTTTT
J: TRBJ2-7; D: NA; size: NA; V: TRBV29-1; CDR3: CSVEWGRSSYEQYF; DNA: TGCAGCGTTGAATGGGGCCGGAGCTCCTACGAGCAGTACTTC
J: TRBJ2-1; D: NA; size: NA; V: TRBV1; CDR3: CTSSQDKRRVLYNEQFF; DNA: TGCACCAGCAGCCAAGATAAGAGGAGGGTCCTCTACAATGAGCAGTTCTTC
J: TRBJ2-1; D: NA; size: NA; V: TRBV10-3; CDR3: CAISASGHNEQFF; DNA: TGTGCCATCAGTGCCAGCGGGCACAATGAGCAGTTCTTC
J: TRBJ2-3; D: NA; size: NA; V: TRBV20-1; CDR3: CSASIPQTADTQYF; DNA: TGCAGTGCTAGTATCCCCCAAACGGCAGATACGCAGTATTTT
J: TRBJ1-5; D: NA; size: NA; V: TRBV2; CDR3: CASSGPQINQPQHF; DNA: TGTGCCAGCAGTGGTCCGCAGATCAATCAGCCCCAGCATTTT
J: TRBJ2-7; D: TRBD1; size: NA; V: TRBV4-1; CDR3: CASSHPTGVTYEQYF; DNA: TGCGCCAGCAGCCATCCGACAGGGGTCACCTACGAGCAGTACTTC
J: TRBJ2-2; D: NA; size: NA; V: TRBV2; CDR3: CAASDYTGELFF; DNA: TGTGCCGCATCAGACTACACCGGGGAGCTGTTTTTT
J: TRBJ2-1; D: TRBD1; size: NA; V: TRBV7-2; CDR3: CASSRGQGLGNEQFF; DNA: TGTGCCAGCAGTAGGGGACAGGGCCTTGGCAATGAGCAGTTCTTC
J: TRBJ1-2; D: NA; size: NA; V: TRBV18; CDR3: CASSRAGGTDYGYTF; DNA: TGTGCCAGCTCGAGGGCCGGAGGGACTGACTATGGCTACACCTTC
J: TRBJ2-3; D: NA; size: NA; V: TRBV27; CDR3: CASSLFGGPSTDTQYF; DNA: TGTGCCAGCAGTTTATTCGGCGGTCCTAGCACAGATACGCAGTATTTT
J: TRBJ2-3; D: NA; size: NA; V: TRBV7-9; CDR3: CASSLPGVADTQYF; DNA: TGTGCCAGCAGCCTCCCTGGTGTGGCTGATACGCAGTATTTT
J: TRBJ2-1; D: TRBD2; size: NA; V: TRBV11-2; CDR3: CASSTRTTSGRTNEQFF; DNA: TGTGCCAGCAGCACCCGAACGACTAGCGGGAGAACTAATGAGCAGTTCTTC
J: TRBJ2-1; D: TRBD2; size: NA; V: TRBV3-1/TRBV3-2; CDR3: CASSQRGLARNEQFF; DNA: TGTGCCAGCAGCCAGAGGGGACTAGCGCGCAATGAGCAGTTCTTC
J: TRBJ1-5; D: NA; size: NA; V: TRBV19; CDR3: CASSISGFGGNQPQHF; DNA: TGTGCCAGTAGTATTTCAGGGTTCGGAGGCAATCAGCCCCAGCATTTT
J: TRBJ2-5; D: TRBD1; size: NA; V: TRBV7-7; CDR3: CASSLLGRGRGETQYF; DNA: TGTGCTAGCAGCTTATTGGGCAGGGGGCGTGGGGAGACCCAGTACTTC
J: TRBJ2-5; D: NA; size: NA; V: TRBV5-5; CDR3: CASSLEGYQETQYF; DNA: TGTGCCAGCAGCTTGGAGGGGTACCAAGAGACCCAGTACTTC
J: TRBJ2-5; D: NA; size: NA; V: TRBV9; CDR3: CASSVGATEAQYF; DNA: TGTGCCAGCAGCGTAGGGGCGACGGAAGCCCAGTACTTC
J: TRBJ2-2; D: TRBD1; size: NA; V: TRBV14; CDR3: CASRQTGGETGELFF; DNA: TGTGCCAGCAGGCAGACAGGGGGCGAGACCGGGGAGCTGTTTTTT
J: TRBJ2-2; D: TRBD2; size: NA; V: TRBV4-1; CDR3: CASSQLAGMGTGELFF; DNA: TGCGCCAGCAGCCAACTAGCGGGAATGGGGACCGGGGAGCTGTTTTTT
J: TRBJ2-7; D: NA; size: NA; V: TRBV25-1; CDR3: CASSETQGRGQDEQYF; DNA: TGTGCCAGCAGTGAAACCCAAGGGCGGGGGCAGGACGAGCAGTACTTC
J: TRBJ2-5; D: TRBD2; size: NA; V: TRBV24-1; CDR3: CATSEGREGETQYF; DNA: TGTGCCACCAGTGAGGGGCGGGAGGGTGAGACCCAGTACTTC
J: TRBJ1-6; D: NA; size: NA; V: TRBV5-6; CDR3: CASSSQGGNSPLHF; DNA: TGTGCCAGCAGCTCACAGGGTGGGAATTCACCCCTCCACTTT
J: TRBJ2-3; D: NA; size: NA; V: TRBV5-6; CDR3: CASSLKLAFTDTQYF; DNA: TGTGCCAGCAGCTTGAAACTAGCTTTCACAGATACGCAGTATTTT
J: TRBJ2-7; D: NA; size: NA; V: TRBV27; CDR3: CASSLKGDIGYEQYF; DNA: TGTGCCAGCAGTTTAAAAGGGGACATCGGCTACGAGCAGTACTTC
J: TRBJ2-1; D: TRBD2; size: NA; V: TRBV7-9; CDR3: CASSLGGRATDEQFF; DNA: TGTGCCAGCAGCTTGGGCGGGAGGGCGACGGATGAGCAGTTCTTC
J: TRBJ2-1; D: TRBD2; size: NA; V: TRBV5-6; CDR3: CASRVGLADNEQFF; DNA: TGTGCCAGCAGGGTAGGACTAGCAGACAATGAGCAGTTCTTC
J: TRBJ1-5; D: TRBD1; size: NA; V: TRBV5-5; CDR3: CASGDGTGNQPQHF; DNA: TGTGCCAGCGGGGACGGGACAGGCAATCAGCCCCAGCATTTT
J: TRBJ1-4; D: NA; size: NA; V: TRBV9; CDR3: CASGTGTQFGLFF; DNA: TGTGCCAGCGGTACAGGGACGCAGTTCGGACTGTTTTTT
J: TRBJ1-1; D: NA; size: NA; V: TRBV9; CDR3: CASSVGQADEAFF; DNA: TGTGCCAGCAGCGTAGGACAGGCCGATGAAGCTTTCTTT
J: TRBJ2-1; D: NA; size: once; V: TRBV21-1; CDR3: CASHLGKPVGNGTWREGRRCEQFF; DNA: NA
J: TRBJ1-2; D: TRBD1; size: NA; V: TRBV3-1/TRBV3-2; CDR3: CASSQVAGTGIFGLSGYTF; DNA: TGTGCCAGCAGCCAAGTAGCCGGGACAGGGATTTTCGGCTTAAGTGGCTACACCTTC
J: TRBJ2-1; D: TRBD2; size: NA; V: TRBV27; CDR3: CASSTRTSGSDYNEQFF; DNA: TGTGCCAGCAGTACCCGGACTAGCGGGAGTGATTACAATGAGCAGTTCTTC